A selection of T cell receptor beta chains follows, all from one sample in a study of lymphopenia after photon versus proton radiotherapy. Profiled with immunoSEQ multiplex PCR; TCRdb holds only in-frame clones, not every one. The data hold 55,000 to 70,000 clones, with roughly 90% observed a single time. The material sequenced was peripheral blood, taken from a patient treated with photon-based radiotherapy. These receptors originate from a woman in her 70s with pancreatic cancer. Each CDR3 is given without its conserved first and last residue.

CDR3 protein,J gene,V gene
ASSPSVGGSTDTQY,TRBJ2-3,TRBV18
ASSPIPGTAYEQY,-,TRBV2
ASSPAGGGGNEQF,TRBJ2-1,TRBV28
ASSLRGGHYEQY,TRBJ2-7,TRBV5-1
ASSQVQGRVNTEAF,TRBJ1-1,TRBV4-3
ASSPSASMYGYT,TRBJ1-2,TRBV27
ASSSTGGAYTEAF,TRBJ1-1,TRBV7-2
ASHRVLHAGRASTEAF,TRBJ1-1,TRBV27
ASSLALRASGSNYEQF,TRBJ2-1,TRBV7-2
ASSQLPGRDSLLSNYGYT,TRBJ1-2,TRBV14